This T cell receptor beta chain was retrieved from a study of blood T cell repertoires in COVID-19. Study-level background: Samples came from the United States, Italy and Spain, spanning acute and convalescent COVID-19. The analysed material was cDNA or gDNA that came from T cells, B-cell-depleted T cells, or PBMCs.

Study processing details: Amplification of reference gene primers provided the estimated nucleated cell counts. Some clones are missing from TCRdb's copy, which holds only in-frame ones; the method was immunoSEQ multiplex PCR. The V and J calls and clone size come from that table; D and trimming were worked out from the DNA. This sample has 120,000 to 150,000 clones, with approximately 87% found just once. There are 13 residues in the CDR3. V shed 1 base and J shed 4 bases, with 8 bases lying between them. Germline V gene lookup returns CDR1 SGHNT and CDR2 YENEEA. The sample comprised peripheral blood. The genes are TRBV11-3 and TRBJ2-7; no clear D. The clonotype originates from a man aged 50-59 years who had recovered from COVID-19. CDR3 coding DNA: TGTGCCAGCAGCTTAGCCCCAGGTTACGAGCAGTACTTC. Protein: CASSLAPGYEQYF.